Listed here are 25 T cell receptor beta chains from one sample, sequenced in a study of glioma-infiltrating T cells after dendritic cell vaccination. Some clones are missing from TCRdb's copy, which holds only in-frame ones; the method was immunoSEQ multiplex PCR. The data contain over 90,000 clones, more than 75% of them seen just once; the ten biggest clones take up 2.5% to 3%. This sample comprised blood, obtained before dendritic cell vaccination. Receptor source: a human donor with glioblastoma.

This chain links TRBV7-8 with TRBJ2-7; D might be TRBD1 (5 bases). Trimming left V 4 bases short and J 6 bases short, with 16 bases between. This CDR3 has 14 amino acids. CDR1 is SGHVS, CDR2 FQNEAQ, per germline. The CDR3 DNA sequence: TGTGCCAGCAGCTGGGGTTGGGGCACTGGCGAGCAGTACTTC. Translating it yields CASSWGWGTGEQYF.

J is TRBJ2-4 and V is TRBV27, with D perhaps matching TRBD2 (6 bases). The V end lost 5 bases, the J end lost 0 bases, and 11 bases lay between the germline ends. This CDR3 spans 15 amino acids. CDR1 MNHEY and CDR2 SMNVEV come from the germline V gene (reference sequence). Here the CDR3 DNA reads TGTGCCAGCAGTGGGGTAGCGGTAGCCAAAAACATTCAGTACTTC. It specifies CASSGVAVAKNIQYF.

This clone was recorded a few times. The gene calls are TRBV6-5 and TRBJ1-2; tentative D call: TRBD1 (5 bases). Germline V gives CDR1 MNHEY, CDR2 SVGAGI. The CDR3 has 13 residues. The V gene lost 6 bases and the J gene lost 5 bases, with 13 bases spanning the gap. The CDR3 protein is CASSPGHQYGYTF. DNA of the CDR3: TGTGCCAGCAGCCCCGGACACCAGTATGGCTACACCTTC.

The chain recombines TRBV6-5 with TRBJ2-3, with 8 nucleotides matching TRBD2. Germline values: CDR1 MNHEY, CDR2 SVGAGI. The V gene end was trimmed by 7 bases and the J gene end by 1 base; junction bases not matched to a gene: 4. CDR3 length: 14 residues. CDR3 loop: CASTRAGGTDTQYF. DNA of the CDR3: TGTGCCAGCACTAGAGCGGGAGGCACAGATACGCAGTATTTT.

The V gene is TRBV2, the J gene TRBJ2-2, with TRBD2 matching 12 bases. CDR3 size: 16 residues. Trimming took 4 bases from V and 3 from J; bases not matched to a gene: 3. Germline CDR1 is SNHLY and CDR2 is FYNNEI. The CDR3 sequence: CASSGGLAGHTGELFF. CDR3 DNA sequence: TGTGCCAGCAGTGGCGGACTAGCGGGACACACCGGGGAGCTGTTTTTT.

The chain employs TRBV7-8 and TRBJ2-3; 11 bases are shared with TRBD1. Trimming at V came to 11 bases and at J to 6 bases, leaving 7 bases not matched to a gene. The CDR3 totals 13 residues. CDR1 and CDR2 from the germline V gene are SGHVS and FQNEAQ. The CDR3 DNA reads as TGTGCCTCCCGGGACAGGGGGTCTGATACGCAGTATTTT. Translation gives CASRDRGSDTQYF.

The chain employs TRBV30 and TRBJ2-1; D is unclear. The germline V gene has CDR1 GTSNPN and CDR2 SVGIG (reference sequence). The CDR3 is 12 residues long. V was shortened by 4 bases and J by 8 bases, with 12 bases between the two germline ends. The CDR3 coding sequence is TGTGCCTGGATTGGAGTTGGCGATGAGCAGTTCTTC. Residues: CAWIGVGDEQFF.

The chain combines TRBV7-2 with TRBJ2-5; TRBD2 matches 7 bases. CDR3 size: 12 residues. The V and J ends lost 5 bases and 7 bases, in that order; junction bases with no gene match: 4. Germline CDR1 and CDR2: SGHTA and FQGNSA. CDR3 bases: TGTGCCAGCAGCCATCGCGGGGGGACCCAGTACTTC. This translates into CASSHRGGTQYF.

The chain joins TRBV7-6 to TRBJ1-5; D might be TRBD1 (5 bases). V gave up 3 bases and J gave up 4 bases, with 7 bases separating them. Germline lookup yields CDR1 SGHVS and CDR2 FNYEAQ. The CDR3 is 13 amino acids. CDR3 region: CASSFSGNQPQHF. For the CDR3, the DNA is TGTGCCAGCAGCTTCTCAGGGAATCAGCCCCAGCATTTT.

This rearrangement joins TRBV5-6 to TRBJ2-7; no firm D call. V was clipped by 0 bases and J by 3 bases, with 10 bases between them. This CDR3 has 14 amino acids. Germline assignment: CDR1 SGHDT and CDR2 YYEEEE. In DNA form, the CDR3 reads TGTGCCAGCAGCTTGGCCAGGCAAGTCTACGAGCAGTACTTC. Encoded protein: CASSLARQVYEQYF.

This clone showed up just once. The chain links TRBV4-3 to TRBJ2-3; D is unclear. The germline V gene has CDR1 LGHNA and CDR2 YSLEER. The germline V and J ends were trimmed by 1 base and 0 bases, with 8 bases remaining between them. The CDR3 sequence is 15 residues long. This CDR3 reads CASSQGALSTDTQYF. CDR3 DNA: TGCGCCAGCAGCCAAGGGGCATTAAGCACAGATACGCAGTATTTT.

This clone has just a few counts. The chain employs TRBV5-4 and TRBJ2-3; 7 positions match TRBD2. There are 15 residues in the CDR3. Trimming at V came to 2 bases and at J to 2 bases, leaving 5 bases not matched to a gene. Germline lookup yields CDR1 SGHNT and CDR2 YYREEE (reference sequence). The CDR3 DNA reads TGTGCCAGCAGCTTACCTAGCGGATTCACAGATACGCAGTATTTT. Amino acids: CASSLPSGFTDTQYF.

This chain uses TRBV9 with TRBJ2-2, with 11 bases fitting TRBD1. The CDR3 length is 16 residues. Germline V gives CDR1 SGDLS, CDR2 YYNGEE. J gave up 5 bases and V 3 bases, and 6 bases lay outside the gene matches. The CDR3 loop reads CASSAQGQGVTGELFF. The CDR3 DNA is TGTGCCAGCAGCGCCCAGGGACAGGGGGTAACCGGGGAGCTGTTTTTT.

For the CDR3, the DNA is TGTGCCAGCAGCTTGGGGGCTAGCGGCGCGGAGACCCAGTACTTC. It codes for CASSLGASGAETQYF. The chain is built from TRBV5-5 and TRBJ2-5, with TRBD2 matching over 7 bases. This CDR3 contains 15 residues. Germline CDR1 and CDR2: SGHKS and YYEKEE (reference sequence). Germline trimming cut 0 bases from V and 5 bases from J; bases unmatched to any gene: 7.

This clone turned up a few times. V gene TRBV5-5 combines with J gene TRBJ1-2, with a tentative D call TRBD1 (6 bases). The germline CDR1 and CDR2 sequences are SGHKS and YYEKEE (reference sequence). V lost 4 bases to trimming and J lost 2 bases, with 15 bases between them. The CDR3 length is 15 residues. CDR3 coding DNA: TGTGCCAGCAGCCCGACTGGCACAGGGAACTATGGCTACACCTTC. This sequence encodes CASSPTGTGNYGYTF. Full variable domain (remainder filled in from reference TRBV5-5 and TRBJ1-2): DAGVTQSPTHLIKTRGQQVTLRCSPISGHKSVSWYQQVLGQGPQFIFQYYEKEERGRGNFPDRFSARQFPNYSSELNVNALLLGDSALYLCASSPTGTGNYGYTFGSGTRLTVV.

The rearrangement links TRBV4-1 to TRBJ1-2; D unclear. CDR3 length: 14 amino acids. Germline CDR1 and CDR2: MGHRA and YSYEKL. V lost 1 base and J 7 bases, leaving 13 bases between the germline ends. CDR3 nucleotide sequence: TGCGCCAGCAGCCAAGGGGGAGATCCGTTTGGCTACACCTTC. Translation: CASSQGGDPFGYTF.

The V and J genes are TRBV7-9 and TRBJ1-2; possibly TRBD1 for D (5 bases). Deletions cut 1 base from V and 3 bases from J, with 12 bases between. Germline V gene lookup returns CDR1 SEHNR and CDR2 FQNEAQ (reference sequence). This CDR3 contains 15 residues. The CDR3 DNA reads as TGTGCCAGCAGCTTAGAGCTGGGAGGGGACTATGGCTACACCTTC. Amino acids: CASSLELGGDYGYTF.

The sample holds a few counts of this clone. The chain has TRBV18 and TRBJ2-7, with 7 nucleotides matching TRBD1. CDR1 is KGHSH, CDR2 LQKENI, per germline. This CDR3 has 14 amino acids. V was pared by 4 bases and J by 0 bases, with 3 bases of the junction left unmatched. DNA for the CDR3: TGTGCCAGCTCACGGGGACAGACCTCCTACGAGCAGTACTTC. Translating gives CASSRGQTSYEQYF.

The V gene is TRBV5-1, the J gene TRBJ2-2, with D uncertain. Germline CDR1 is SGHRS and CDR2 is YFSETQ. Between the trimmed V and J ends, which lost 1 base and 0 bases, there was a span of 7 bases. This CDR3 contains 15 residues. The CDR3 nucleotides read TGCGCCAGCAGCTTGATCACATCGAACACCGGGGAGCTGTTTTTT. It specifies CASSLITSNTGELFF.

This clone appeared once. The V gene is TRBV7-9, the J gene TRBJ2-1; D perhaps matches TRBD1 (6 bases). V dropped 6 bases and J dropped 1 base, with 19 bases sitting between them. The germline CDR1 and CDR2 sequences are SEHNR and FQNEAQ (reference sequence). This CDR3 comprises 17 residues. CDR3 sequence: CASSSRGLGSSYNEQFF. The DNA for the CDR3 is TGTGCCAGCAGTTCCAGGGGCCTAGGCTCTTCCTACAATGAGCAGTTCTTC.

The chain links TRBV19 to TRBJ2-2, with 8 nucleotides matching TRBD1. Germline CDR1 and CDR2: LNHDA and SQIVND (reference sequence). V was pared by 5 bases and J by 6 bases, with 11 bases of the junction left unmatched. This CDR3 is built from 16 residues. The CDR3 sequence is CASSSRQGTPAGELFF. CDR3 sequence (DNA): TGTGCCAGTAGTTCCCGACAGGGGACCCCAGCCGGGGAGCTGTTTTTT.

The J gene is TRBJ2-7, the V gene TRBV11-3; possibly TRBD2 for D (8 bases). Germline loops: CDR1 SGHNT, CDR2 YENEEA. The CDR3 runs 16 residues. The germline V and J ends were trimmed by 0 bases and 4 bases, with 16 bases remaining between them. CDR3 nucleotides: TGTGCCAGCAGCTTAGATCGGGAGGGGGCAGGGTACGAGCAGTACTTC. This gives the protein CASSLDREGAGYEQYF.

The chain recombines TRBV5-1 with TRBJ1-4; 10 positions match TRBD1. Germline V gene data show CDR1 as SGHRS and CDR2 as YFSETQ. The CDR3 runs 17 residues. V was clipped by 0 bases and J by 7 bases; unmatched bases: 9. CDR3 protein: CASSLGGTGTGVEKLFF. The CDR3 DNA sequence: TGCGCCAGCAGCTTGGGTGGAACCGGGACAGGGGTTGAAAAACTGTTTTTT.

The chain combines TRBV7-9 with TRBJ1-4, with D perhaps TRBD1 (5 bases). This CDR3 has 16 amino acids. CDR1 is SEHNR, CDR2 FQNEAQ, per germline (reference sequence). Deletions cut 2 bases from V and 7 bases from J, with 17 bases between. CDR3 protein: CASSLNYGGVGEKLFF. The CDR3 DNA reads as TGTGCCAGCAGCTTAAATTATGGGGGGGTTGGTGAAAAACTGTTTTTT. The full variable domain, its missing parts supplied by reference TRBV7-9 and TRBJ1-4, is DTGVSQNPRHKITKRGQNVTFRCDPISEHNRLYWYRQTLGQGPEFLTYFQNEAQLEKSRLLSDRFSAERPKGSFSTLEIQRTEQGDSAMYLCASSLNYGGVGEKLFFGSGTQLSVL.

This chain joins TRBV4-3 and TRBJ2-3; tentative D call: TRBD2 (6 bases). V lost 1 base and J 4 bases, leaving 15 bases between the germline ends. Germline CDR1 LGHNA, CDR2 YSLEER. The CDR3 has 16 residues. The CDR3 sequence: CASSQGLGGLADTQYF. DNA of the CDR3: TGCGCCAGCAGCCAAGGCCTCGGGGGTCTCGCAGATACGCAGTATTTT.